The entry below describes one T cell receptor (beta chain). The data were taken from a study of blood T cell repertoires in COVID-19. In the study overall: Researchers got acute and convalescent COVID-19 samples from the United States, Italy and Spain. PBMCs, B-cell-depleted T cells, or T cells provided the cDNA or gDNA that made up the material.

How the authors handled the data: Estimation of nucleated cell counts was performed using reference gene primer amplification. The repertoire was sequenced with immunoSEQ multiplex PCR; TCRdb's copy has only in-frame clones and lacks some. That table gives V, J and clone size, and the DNA gave D and trimming. Among about 280,000 clones listed, around 86% were seen once. CDR3 length: 13 amino acids. Germline CDR1 and CDR2: SGHTA and FQGNSA. Losses at the gene ends were 8 bases for V and 8 bases for J; bases not matched to a gene: 8. The clonotype was recovered from a human donor in a cohort sampled during active COVID-19. The sample comprised peripheral blood. This rearrangement joins TRBV7-2 to TRBJ1-2, with 10 bases aligning to TRBD1. This CDR3 reads CASGRQGALGYTF. CDR3 coding DNA: TGTGCCAGCGGCAGACAGGGGGCTTTGGGCTACACCTTC.